This T cell receptor beta chain was found in a study of T-cell reconstitution after alpha-beta-depleted transplantation in children. The germline V gene has CDR1 MNHEY and CDR2 SMNVEV (reference sequence). The V and J ends lost 1 base and 4 bases respectively, with 13 bases between them. The CDR3 length is 16 residues. During its preparation, the TCRbeta library received unique molecular identifiers. From the PCR reads, TCRdb called clonotypes with MiXCR, one entry per CDR3 protein. The sample includes some 840,000 distinct CDR3 sequences, roughly 16% of them seen just once. This clonotype was obtained from a male patient younger than 18 who had a stem cell transplant for acute lymphoblastic leukemia, so the T cells may come from the graft donor. The genes are TRBV27 and TRBJ2-2; D possibly corresponds to TRBD1 (6 bases). The sequencing used PBMCs, mostly from graft donor cells, collected 360 days after TCRalphabeta/CD19-depleted stem cell transplant. CDR3 sequence (DNA): TGTGCCAGCAGTTTATTGTCAGGGGCGGCCACCGGGGAGCTGTTTTTT. Translating gives CASSLLSGAATGELFF.